This entry features one TCR beta chain sequence. This clone was recorded only once. The clone's antigen remains unknown. Base qualities are not recorded, but no much larger clone differs from it by a single base. This entry is derived from a study of lymphopenia after photon versus proton radiotherapy (dated by TCRdb to between 2018 and 2021). Looking at the study overall: Photon and proton radiation therapy were compared by the study for their immunological effects in patients with gastrointestinal tumors who developed high-grade lymphopenia. A cohort of around 20 patients with gastrointestinal tumors who received either photon or proton therapy and subsequently developed lymphopenia was included. The goal of the study was to characterize the differences between the two radiation modalities in how they affect the immune system.

The method was the immunoSEQ multiplex PCR assay. T cell repertoires were profiled with deep sequencing of rearranged TCR beta loci together with multiparametric flow cytometry. The table comes from immuneACCESS by way of TCRdb, which keeps in-frame sequences with V and J called. Part of the clones is missing from these tables; in studies checked, under half for an unresolved V gene and the rest for unknown reasons. The sample table lists about 17,000 clones, around 90% of them with a count of one. Under 7.5% of the sample is in the top ten clones. A distance of 16 bases separates the germline ends of V and J, which lose 1 base and 2 bases respectively. Including cysteine and phenylalanine, the CDR3 has 16 amino acids. Left in the record is the CDR3 DNA by itself, 48 bases read in frame from the first base. Sequences SGHRS (CDR1) and YFSETQ (CDR2) are obtained from the germline V gene. The full study reports these points: During treatment, patients who received photon therapy lost naive T cells and TCR diversity and gained effector/memory populations, whereas patients who received proton therapy remained relatively stable. The survival association was assessed only in patients who died, and the authors presented better survival with proton therapy as a possibility rather than a demonstrated result. After the lymphocyte count nadir, oligoclonal expansion, especially of CD8+ Temra cells, was observed in photon-treated repertoires, and the drop in diversity was driven by this expansion. Across the cohort, a larger post-nadir drop in TCR diversity was inversely correlated with overall survival time among patients who died.

This material consisted of peripheral blood, taken from a patient treated with photon-based radiotherapy. The sequence is built from TRBV5-1 and TRBJ2-7; the D region possibly corresponds to TRBD1 (6 bases align). The origin of this receptor is a man aged 55 to 70 with pancreatic cancer. The DNA sequence is given as TGCGCCAGCAGCTTGCGGGTGACAGGACCCACCTACGAGCAGTACTTC. This codes for CASSLRVTGPTYEQYF.